The source of this TCR beta chain is a study of blood T cell repertoires in COVID-19. Across the study: Nucleic acid was either cDNA or gDNA, and it came from T cells, B-cell-depleted T cells, or PBMCs.

Clones were sequenced by immunoSEQ multiplex PCR, and TCRdb holds only the in-frame ones, with some missing. The sample includes approximately 410,000 clones, 86% of them seen just once. This clonotype was obtained from a woman in her 30s with active or convalescent COVID-19. The specimen was peripheral blood.

CDR3 sequence: CASSAGAGSNEKLFF. DNA of the CDR3: TGTGCCAGCAGCGCAGGGGCCGGTTCTAATGAAAAACTGTTTTTT. This rearrangement joins TRBV7-7 to TRBJ1-4; D may be TRBD1 (6 bases). Germline assignment: CDR1 SSHAT and CDR2 FNYEAQ (reference sequence). Trimming took 5 bases from V and 3 from J, leaving 13 bases between them. This CDR3 spans 15 amino acids.